The rows below give T cell receptor beta chains drawn from one sample of a study of CD8 T cells in ankylosing spondylitis. MiXCR, run by TCRdb on the 5' RACE reads, gives a single entry per CDR3 protein. The top ten clones hold 9.5% to 12% of a sample with approximately 200,000 distinct CDR3 sequences, roughly 13% of them seen once. Sequencing was performed on blood, either unsorted or a sorted T cell fraction (not recorded which). All receptors derive from a female donor with ankylosing spondylitis or in good health (not recorded which). CDR3s include the opening cysteine and the closing phenylalanine or tryptophan.

v_call	j_call	cdr3_aa
TRBV20-1	TRBJ2-1	CSGRGRVWTEQFF
TRBV29-1	TRBJ2-7	CSASSGSSSYEQYF
TRBV11-2	TRBJ2-7	CASSLFRVGSGRAVEQYF
TRBV7-2	TRBJ1-3	CASSYSGASGNTIYF
TRBV24-1	TRBJ2-3	CATSKLAGDTDTQYF
TRBV28	TRBJ1-1	CASSPSGYVTEAFF
TRBV20-1	TRBJ2-3	CSARDWASGRDTDTQYF
TRBV5-1	TRBJ1-1	CASSVGTARGTEAFF
TRBV7-2	TRBJ1-2	CASSPLGQGDYGYTF
TRBV24-1	TRBJ1-1	CATSGGGWNTEAFF
TRBV7-8	TRBJ2-7	CASSLGLAGIRYEQYF
TRBV11-3	TRBJ2-1	CASSLGVGSDYNEQFF
TRBV27	TRBJ2-4	CASSLSPLGTAIWGLAKNIQYF
TRBV6-2/TRBV6-3	TRBJ1-2	CASSSDREIYGYTF
TRBV20-1	TRBJ1-1	CSARDWGQSNMNTEAFF
TRBV15	TRBJ2-7	CATSPPGTASSYEQYF
TRBV7-2	TRBJ2-7	CASSLSGLAAYEQYF
TRBV20-1	TRBJ2-5	CSATGLALETQYF
TRBV20-1	TRBJ2-1	CSAFLFGSSYNEQFF
TRBV4-1	TRBJ2-2	CASIPYTGELFF
TRBV5-1	TRBJ2-3	CASSLAPLASDTQYF
TRBV5-1	TRBJ2-3	CASSRRTSDTQYF
TRBV7-9	TRBJ2-7	CASSLVGDRSYEQYF
TRBV29-1	TRBJ2-5	CSPYRGETQYF
TRBV2	TRBJ2-1	CASSESALAGVDNEQFF